This passage covers 2 T cell receptor beta chains from one sample sequenced in a study of OX40 agonist ivuxolimab in advanced cancers. The assay was immunoSEQ multiplex PCR, and TCRdb's table has in-frame clones only and misses some. The sample shows around 56,000 clones, approximately 90% of them seen only once. This sample comprised CD4+ or CD8+ T cells sorted from blood, obtained in a trial of the OX40 agonist ivuxolimab. The receptors shown here come from an adult with an advanced solid tumor such as melanoma, head and neck, liver or kidney cancer.

This sequence joins TRBV4-1 and TRBJ1-5; D possibly corresponds to TRBD1 (6 bases). The CDR3 runs 18 residues. The germline V and J ends were trimmed by 0 bases and 0 bases, with 15 bases remaining between them. Germline V gene lookup returns CDR1 MGHRA and CDR2 YSYEKL. The CDR3 region is CASSQERPGAISNQPQHF. The CDR3 DNA sequence: TGCGCCAGCAGCCAAGAACGTCCAGGGGCGATTAGCAATCAGCCCCAGCATTTT.

The V call is TRBV19, the J call TRBJ1-1; TRBD1 aligns across 7 bases. The CDR3 runs to 12 residues. J was trimmed by 12 bases and V by 6 bases; bases with no gene match: 10. Germline CDR1 LNHDA, CDR2 SQIVND (reference sequence). The chain's CDR3 is CASSYQQGRTFF. The CDR3 nucleotides read TGTGCCAGTAGCTACCAACAGGGGAGGACTTTCTTT. Full variable domain (missing parts from reference TRBV19 and TRBJ1-1): DGGITQSPKYLFRKEGQNVTLSCEQNLNHDAMYWYRQDPGQGLRLIYYSQIVNDFQKGDIAEGYSVSREKKESFPLTVTSAQKNPTAFYLCASSYQQGRTFFGQGTRLTVV.